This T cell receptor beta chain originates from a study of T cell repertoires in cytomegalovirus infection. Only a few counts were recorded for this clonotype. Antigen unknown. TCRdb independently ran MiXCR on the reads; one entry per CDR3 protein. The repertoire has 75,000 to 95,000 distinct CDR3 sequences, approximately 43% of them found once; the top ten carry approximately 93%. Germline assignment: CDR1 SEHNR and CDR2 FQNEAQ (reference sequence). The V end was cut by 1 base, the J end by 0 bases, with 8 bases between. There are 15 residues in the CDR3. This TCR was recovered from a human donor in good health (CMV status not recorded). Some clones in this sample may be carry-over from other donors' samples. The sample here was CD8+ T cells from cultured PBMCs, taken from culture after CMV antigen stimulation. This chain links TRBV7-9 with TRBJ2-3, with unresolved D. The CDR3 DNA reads TGTGCCAGCAGCTTAGAGACATTTAGCACAGATACGCAGTATTTT. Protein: CASSLETFSTDTQYF.